One sample yielded the 27 T cell receptor beta chains listed below, sequenced in a study of resident and recirculating memory T cells in vitiligo (dated by TCRdb to the late 2010s). Library preparation employed the immunoSEQ multiplex PCR assay. Drawn from immuneACCESS, this table holds only the in-frame rearrangements with V and J called that TCRdb kept. Clones are partly lost; checked studies trace under half to an unresolved V gene and leave the rest unexplained. The sample records fewer than 85,000 clones, roughly nine tenths of which are singletons. Jointly, the top ten make up roughly 5% of the sample. Specimen: blood. The source is a male donor with vitiligo.

The V call is TRBV6-6, the J call TRBJ2-7; D is possibly TRBD1 (6 bases). From germline, CDR1 is MNHNY and CDR2 SVGAGI (reference sequence). V dropped 6 bases and J dropped 3 bases, with 12 bases sitting between them. The CDR3 spans 13 residues. Here the CDR3 DNA reads TGTGCCAGCAGCATCGAACAGGGCTACGAGCAGTACTTC. Protein sequence: CASSIEQGYEQYF.

This chain uses TRBV28 with TRBJ2-7; TRBD2 is a possible D gene (6 bases). CDR3 length: 13 residues. Germline V CDR1 and CDR2: MDHEN, SYDVKM. Deletions cut 5 bases from V and 5 bases from J, with 13 bases between. CDR3 region: CASSPRRGNEQYF. DNA for the CDR3: TGTGCCAGCAGTCCTAGGAGGGGCAACGAGCAGTACTTC.

This chain uses TRBV5-1 with TRBJ1-1; a possible D gene is TRBD1 (6 bases). Between the trimmed V and J ends, which lost 4 bases and 0 bases, there was a span of 19 bases. This CDR3 region has 17 residues. Germline V lookup: CDR1 SGHRS, CDR2 YFSETQ. CDR3 region: CASSPVPGVSMNTEAFF. The CDR3 DNA reads TGCGCCAGCAGCCCCGTCCCAGGGGTCTCCATGAACACTGAAGCTTTCTTT.

This sequence joins TRBV10-3 and TRBJ2-7, with D possibly being TRBD1 (5 bases). V was cut by 2 bases and J by 6 bases, with 11 bases left in between. This CDR3 region has 13 residues. CDR1 and CDR2 (germline): ENHRY, SYGVKD. CDR3 sequence: CAISENIGAEQYF. CDR3 in DNA: TGTGCCATCAGTGAGAATATTGGGGCCGAGCAGTACTTC.

This clone has only one observation. This sequence joins TRBV5-8 and TRBJ2-7, with 9 nucleotides matching TRBD2. Germline V gene lookup returns CDR1 SGHTS and CDR2 YDEGEE. After removal of 1 base from V and 2 bases from J, the junction contained 4 bases not matched to a gene. The CDR3 is 15 amino acids. The CDR3 DNA follows: TGTGCCAGCAGCTTGAGACTAGCGGCGACCTACGAGCAGTACTTC. Residues: CASSLRLAATYEQYF.

The chain combines TRBV10-3 with TRBJ2-5; 7 bases are a match to TRBD2. This CDR3 has 15 residues. Germline-derived CDR1 and CDR2 are ENHRY and SYGVKD. V trimming: 6 bases; J trimming: 2 bases; junction bases outside the gene matches: 9. The CDR3 reads CAIRDPGGGQETQYF. CDR3 nucleotide sequence: TGTGCCATCAGAGACCCGGGCGGGGGACAAGAGACCCAGTACTTC.

This clone appeared a single time. DNA for the CDR3: TGTGCCAGCAGTTTAAGGCCCACACTAGCGGGACCTTCCTACGAGCAGTACTTC. Amino acid sequence: CASSLRPTLAGPSYEQYF. J is TRBJ2-7 and V is TRBV27; 10 bases line up with TRBD2. From germline, CDR1 is MNHEY and CDR2 SMNVEV (reference sequence). This CDR3 has 18 amino acids. The J segment lost 1 base and the V segment lost 2 bases, leaving 11 bases of the junction unmatched.

The chain employs TRBV5-1 and TRBJ2-7, with D maybe TRBD2 (5 bases). Trimming cost V 4 bases and J 6 bases, with 20 bases left between them. Germline V gene sequence: CDR1 SGHRS, CDR2 YFSETQ. The CDR3 loop spans 15 amino acids. Here the CDR3 DNA reads TGCGCCAGCAGCCCCCTTGGGCGGGCTTCGGGCGAGCAGTACTTC. This translates into CASSPLGRASGEQYF. The complete variable domain, with remaining parts taken from reference TRBV5-1 and TRBJ2-7, reads KAGVTQTPRYLIKTRGQQVTLSCSPISGHRSVSWYQQTPGQGLQFLFEYFSETQRNKGNFPGRFSGRQFSNSRSEMNVSTLELGDSALYLCASSPLGRASGEQYFGPGTRLTVT.

This clone was seen a single time. In nucleotides, the CDR3 is TGCGCCAGCAGCTTTCTCGGGATCCCAGAGACCCAGTACTTC. It codes for CASSFLGIPETQYF. The V and J genes are TRBV5-1 and TRBJ2-5, with D possibly matching TRBD2 (5 bases). The length of the CDR3 is 14 residues. Trimming left V 2 bases short and J 4 bases short, with 12 bases between. Looked up from germline, CDR1 is SGHRS and CDR2 is YFSETQ.

The V gene is TRBV9, the J gene TRBJ2-7; weak D call: TRBD1 (5 bases). The germline V gene encodes CDR1 SGDLS and CDR2 YYNGEE. CDR3 length equals 14 residues. Trimming left V 0 bases short and J 3 bases short, with 10 bases between. The CDR3 DNA is TGTGCCAGCAGCGTAGATCAGGGCAGCTACGAGCAGTACTTC. It encodes CASSVDQGSYEQYF.

This chain uses TRBV5-1 with TRBJ1-1; D is unclear. CDR1 is SGHRS, CDR2 YFSETQ, per germline. The CDR3 has 15 amino acids. V lost 5 bases and J lost 2, with 16 bases in between. Here the CDR3 DNA reads TGCGCCAGCAGTAGCACCGGCCTCCTAAACACTGAAGCTTTCTTT. It is translated as CASSSTGLLNTEAFF.

The V gene is TRBV18, the J gene TRBJ1-1; 9 bases fit TRBD1. Per germline, CDR1 KGHSH and CDR2 LQKENI. CDR3 length: 16 amino acids. The V gene end was trimmed by 3 bases and the J gene end by 1 base; junction bases not matched to a gene: 6. CDR3 residues: CASSPPGTGKNTEAFF. The CDR3 nucleotides read TGTGCCAGCTCACCGCCCGGGACAGGGAAGAACACTGAAGCTTTCTTT.

V and J are TRBV28 and TRBJ2-1; D is uncertain. The ends were cut back, 5 bases at V and 9 bases at J, with 11 bases in the middle. The CDR3 runs 12 residues. Germline CDR1 reads MDHEN; CDR2 reads SYDVKM. Written as DNA, the CDR3 is TGTGCCAGCAGTGCTACGCTAGGTGAGCAGTTCTTC. Amino acid sequence: CASSATLGEQFF.

The chain has TRBV7-9 and TRBJ2-1; tentative D call: TRBD1 (5 bases). V gave up 1 base and J gave up 2 bases, with 6 bases separating them. Per germline, CDR1 SEHNR and CDR2 FQNEAQ (reference sequence). This CDR3 comprises 14 residues. The CDR3 DNA sequence: TGTGCCAGCAGCTTAGTCAGGGCCTACAATGAGCAGTTCTTC. Translation gives CASSLVRAYNEQFF.

The chain joins TRBV18 to TRBJ2-1; unclear D gene. This CDR3 contains 13 residues. The V and J ends lost 0 bases and 6 bases respectively, with 6 bases between them. Germline V gene lookup returns CDR1 KGHSH and CDR2 LQKENI. CDR3 in amino acids: CASSPPVVNEQFF. The CDR3 region has the DNA TGTGCCAGCTCACCACCCGTCGTCAATGAGCAGTTCTTC.

The chain joins TRBV7-6 to TRBJ2-3; 7 positions match TRBD2. The germline V gene encodes CDR1 SGHVS and CDR2 FNYEAQ. V was pared by 1 base and J by 7 bases, with 17 bases of the junction left unmatched. The CDR3 extends over 18 amino acids. The CDR3 region has the DNA TGTGCCAGCAGCTTAGATATTGCAGTGCGGGGGTCCAGTAATACGCAGTATTTT. It translates to CASSLDIAVRGSSNTQYF.

For the CDR3, the DNA is TGTGCCAGCAGTTCGGGCAATCAGCCCCAGCATTTT. Its protein product is CASSSGNQPQHF. The chain has TRBV2 and TRBJ1-5; D gene uncertain. CDR1 is SNHLY, CDR2 FYNNEI, per germline. CDR3 length: 12 amino acids. Trimming left V 5 bases short and J 2 bases short, with 4 bases between.

The chain uses TRBV5-4 and TRBJ1-5; tentative D call: TRBD1 (5 bases). Germline V gives CDR1 SGHNT, CDR2 YYREEE (reference sequence). V was shortened by 4 bases and J by 5 bases, with 13 bases between the two germline ends. The CDR3 has 14 residues. CDR3 protein: CASSPDQGYQPQHF. The CDR3 coding sequence is TGTGCCAGCAGCCCGGACCAGGGATATCAGCCCCAGCATTTT.

The V and J genes are TRBV25-1 and TRBJ2-7; D not resolved. Looked up from germline, CDR1 is MGHDK and CDR2 is SYGVNS. The V end lost 3 bases, the J end lost 1 base, and 4 bases lay between the germline ends. CDR3 length: 12 residues. The CDR3 loop is CASSDRSYEQYF. DNA of the CDR3: TGTGCCAGCAGTGACAGATCCTACGAGCAGTACTTC.

This sequence joins TRBV9 and TRBJ1-1; D uncertain. Germline lookup yields CDR1 SGDLS and CDR2 YYNGEE. There are 14 residues in the CDR3. V was trimmed by 0 bases and J by 1 base, leaving 7 bases between them. Here the CDR3 DNA reads TGTGCCAGCAGCGTAGGATCAGGGAACACTGAAGCTTTCTTT. It codes for CASSVGSGNTEAFF.

This CDR3 is CASSWGQQNTEAFF. CDR3 in DNA: TGTGCCAGCAGTTGGGGACAGCAGAACACTGAAGCTTTCTTT. This chain joins TRBV28 and TRBJ1-1, with TRBD1 matching over 7 bases. V was clipped by 4 bases and J by 1 base; unmatched bases: 3. CDR3 length: 14 amino acids. Germline V lookup: CDR1 MDHEN, CDR2 SYDVKM.

V usage is TRBV6-1 and J usage is TRBJ2-7, with D maybe TRBD1 (6 bases). V was shortened by 3 bases and J by 0 bases, with 12 bases between the two germline ends. The CDR3 runs to 15 residues. CDR1 is MNHNS and CDR2 is SASEGT in the germline V gene. Written as DNA, the CDR3 is TGTGCCAGCAGTGAGGGGGCAGTGAACTCCTACGAGCAGTACTTC. As protein: CASSEGAVNSYEQYF.

The chain couples TRBV7-3 to TRBJ2-3; 9 bases agree with TRBD2. Germline loops: CDR1 SGHTA, CDR2 FQGTGA. This CDR3 is 16 amino acids long. The ends lost 4 bases at V and 2 bases at J; junction bases unmatched: 7. The CDR3 spells CASSSTAGGHTDTQYF. The CDR3 DNA sequence: TGTGCCAGCAGCTCCACTGCGGGAGGGCACACAGATACGCAGTATTTT.

This chain uses TRBV9 with TRBJ2-7, with 9 bases that match TRBD1. The CDR3 length is 15 residues. Germline V gene data show CDR1 as SGDLS and CDR2 as YYNGEE. V trimming: 4 bases; J trimming: 3 bases; junction bases outside the gene matches: 8. CDR3 residues: CASSPGTGLGYEQYF. The DNA for the CDR3 is TGTGCCAGCAGCCCCGGGACAGGGCTTGGCTACGAGCAGTACTTC.

This chain uses TRBV12-5 with TRBJ2-7, with a possible D match to TRBD1 (5 bases). V lost 0 bases and J 6 bases, leaving 18 bases between the germline ends. This CDR3 is built from 16 residues. Germline V gene sequence: CDR1 LGHNT, CDR2 FRNRAP. CDR3 sequence: CASGLVLRGRVVEQYF. CDR3 in DNA: TGTGCTAGTGGTTTGGTACTTCGAGGCAGGGTGGTCGAGCAGTACTTC. The full variable domain, in which reference TRBV12-5 and TRBJ2-7 provide the parts outside the CDR3, is DARVTQTPRHKVTEMGQEVTMRCQPILGHNTVFWYRQTMMQGLELLAYFRNRAPLDDSGMPKDRFSAEMPDATLATLKIQPSEPRDSAVYFCASGLVLRGRVVEQYFGPGTRLTVT.

This rearrangement joins TRBV5-8 to TRBJ2-7; 7 bases fit TRBD2. The junction had 12 bases not matched to a gene; V was cut back by 3 bases and J by 3 bases. This CDR3 comprises 16 residues. Germline-derived CDR1 and CDR2 are SGHTS and YDEGEE. CDR3 bases: TGTGCCAGCAGCTATCGGGGGGTTGGATCCCTCTACGAGCAGTACTTC. Translating it yields CASSYRGVGSLYEQYF.

This clone came up once. The chain joins TRBV7-3 to TRBJ2-1, with D possibly matching TRBD2 (5 bases). CDR3 length: 13 residues. Trimming left V 0 bases short and J 13 bases short, with 13 bases between. Germline CDR1 SGHTA, CDR2 FQGTGA. The CDR3 coding sequence is TGTGCCAGCAGCTTAACGCCCGGGGTTGGACAGTTCTTC. Translating gives CASSLTPGVGQFF.